This T cell receptor beta chain originates from a study of T-cell reconstitution after alpha-beta-depleted transplantation in children. Regarding this clonotype: The antigen is not known.

Overall study results and limits: Newly produced T cells mostly provided counts and TCRbeta diversity after one year, as hyperexpanded clones declined. Several hundred expanded graft clones reportedly gave rise to the alpha-beta T cells present about two months after transplant.

Preparation of the TCRbeta library used unique molecular identifiers. TCRdb analysed the PCR reads with MiXCR anew, one entry per CDR3 protein. The data show just under 250,000 distinct CDR3 sequences, with roughly 25% seen just once and roughly 2.6% held by the top ten. This sequence originates from a girl under 10 years old with Fanconi anemia, due to receive a stem cell transplant. Sequenced here: PBMCs, sampled before TCRalphabeta/CD19-depleted stem cell transplant.

The CDR3 is CASSRRPLAGGPDTQYF. CDR3 DNA: TGTGCCAGCAGTCGGCGACCACTAGCGGGAGGACCAGATACGCAGTATTTT. The V call is TRBV6-2 or TRBV6-3, the J call TRBJ2-3; 12 bases fit TRBD2. This CDR3 spans 17 amino acids. The V and J ends lost 5 bases and 4 bases, in that order; junction bases with no gene match: 10. The germline CDR1 and CDR2 sequences are MNHEY and SVGEGT.